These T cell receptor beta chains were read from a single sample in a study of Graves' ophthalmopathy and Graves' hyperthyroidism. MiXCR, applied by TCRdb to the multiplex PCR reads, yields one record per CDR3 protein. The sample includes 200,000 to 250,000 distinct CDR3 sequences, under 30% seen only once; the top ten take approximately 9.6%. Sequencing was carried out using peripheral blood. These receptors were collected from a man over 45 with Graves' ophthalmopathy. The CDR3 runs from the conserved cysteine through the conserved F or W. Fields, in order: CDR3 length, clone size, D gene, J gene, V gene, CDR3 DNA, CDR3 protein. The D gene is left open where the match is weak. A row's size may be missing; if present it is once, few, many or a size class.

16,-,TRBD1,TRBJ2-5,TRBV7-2,TGTGCCAGCAGCTTAGGTGGGACAGCTATCCAAGAGACCCAGTACTTC,CASSLGGTAIQETQYF
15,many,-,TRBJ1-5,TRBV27,TGTGCCAGCAGTTTACAGATGGGGCTTCGGGAATCCCAGCATTTT,CASSLQMGLRESQHF
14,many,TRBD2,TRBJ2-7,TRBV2,TGTGCCTCCGGCGGGCTAGCGGCTAAGAGAGAGCAGTACTTC,CASGGLAAKREQYF
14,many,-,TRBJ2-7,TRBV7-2,TGTGCCAGCAGCTACCGGACTACCTCCTACGAGCAGTACTTC,CASSYRTTSYEQYF
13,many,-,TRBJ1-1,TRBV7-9,TGTGCCAGCAGCTTAATTCCGGGGGCTGAAGCTTTCTTT,CASSLIPGAEAFF
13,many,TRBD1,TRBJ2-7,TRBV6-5,TGTGCCGCCGGACAGGACAGCTCCTACGAGCAGTACTTC,CAAGQDSSYEQYF
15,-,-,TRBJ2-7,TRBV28,TGTGCCAGCAGTTTCGCCATTTCCTCTACCTACGAGCAGTACTTC,CASSFAISSTYEQYF
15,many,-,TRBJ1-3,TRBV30,TGTGCCTGGAGCAAAGGGACCGTCTCTGGAAACACCATATATTTT,CAWSKGTVSGNTIYF
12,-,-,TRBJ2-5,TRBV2,TGTGCCAGCACCCCTAGGGGGGAGACCCAGTACTTC,CASTPRGETQYF
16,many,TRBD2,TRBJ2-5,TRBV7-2,TGTGCCAGCAGCTTAGCTAGCGGGAGGCCCGGGGAGACCCAGTACTTC,CASSLASGRPGETQYF
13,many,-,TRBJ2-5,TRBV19,TGTGCCAGTAGTATATACGGTCAAGAGACCCAGTACTTC,CASSIYGQETQYF
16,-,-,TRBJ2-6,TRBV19,TGTGCCAGTAGTGTCGTGCCGCCAAGTGGGGCCAACGTCCTGACTTTC,CASSVVPPSGANVLTF
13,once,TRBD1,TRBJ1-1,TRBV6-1,TGTGCCAGCAGTGAACACCTACAGGGGGTGGCTTTCTTT,CASSEHLQGVAFF
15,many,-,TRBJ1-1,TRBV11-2,TGTGCCAGCAGCACAGGACAGTGGATGAACACTGAAGCTTTCTTT,CASSTGQWMNTEAFF
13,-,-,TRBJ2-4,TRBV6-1,TGTGCCACCTTAGGGCCAGCCAAAAACATTCAGTACTTC,CATLGPAKNIQYF
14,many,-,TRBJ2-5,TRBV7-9,TGTGCCAGCAGCTTAGAACCCTTTCAAGAGACCCAGTACTTC,CASSLEPFQETQYF
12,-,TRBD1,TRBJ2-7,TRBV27,TGTGCCAGCAGAGCGACAGGGCTCGAGCAGTACTTC,CASRATGLEQYF
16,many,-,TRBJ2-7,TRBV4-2,TGTGCCAGCAGCCAAGTTGGGGGGGGCCCCCTCTACGAGCAGTACTTC,CASSQVGGGPLYEQYF
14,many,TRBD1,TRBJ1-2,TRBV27,TGTGCCAGCAGTCCCTGGGACAGGGACTATGGCTACACCTTC,CASSPWDRDYGYTF
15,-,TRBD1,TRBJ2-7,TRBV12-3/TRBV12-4,TGTGCCAGCAGTTTGGGTCAGGGGGTCCCGTACGAGCAGTACTTC,CASSLGQGVPYEQYF
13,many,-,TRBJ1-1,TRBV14,TGTGCCAGCAGCCAAGATATCGACAGTGAAGCTTTCTTT,CASSQDIDSEAFF
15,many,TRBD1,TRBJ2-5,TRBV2,TGTGCCAGCACCTTGACCCGGGACAGCCAAGAGACCCAGTACTTC,CASTLTRDSQETQYF
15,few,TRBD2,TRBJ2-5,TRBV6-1,TGTGCCAGCAGTGATCCGGGACTAGCGAGAGAGACCCAGTACTTC,CASSDPGLARETQYF
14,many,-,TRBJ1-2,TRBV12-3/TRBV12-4,TGTGCCAGCGCCGAAGGCCTCCAGGGTCATGGCTACACCTTC,CASAEGLQGHGYTF
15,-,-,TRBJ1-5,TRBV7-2,TGTGCCAGCAGCTTACTAGCAGATAGCAATCAGCCCCAGCATTTT,CASSLLADSNQPQHF
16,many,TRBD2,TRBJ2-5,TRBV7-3,TGTGCCAGCAGCGAAAAAACTAGCGGAGTCCAAGAGACCCAGTACTTC,CASSEKTSGVQETQYF
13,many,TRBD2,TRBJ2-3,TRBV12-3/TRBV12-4,TGTGTCACTGGGGGGGACAGCACAGATACGCAGTATTTT,CVTGGDSTDTQYF
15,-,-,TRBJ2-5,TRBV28,TGTGCCAGCAGTCCCGGGCGGGGGCGCGGGGAGACCCAGTACTTC,CASSPGRGRGETQYF
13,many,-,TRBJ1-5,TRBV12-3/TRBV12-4,TGTGCCAGCAGTCTGCCGGACAATCAGCCCCAGCATTTT,CASSLPDNQPQHF
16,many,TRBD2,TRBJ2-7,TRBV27,TGTGCCAGCAGTAGTTCATCGCGGACTAGCGTTTACGAGCAGTACTTC,CASSSSSRTSVYEQYF
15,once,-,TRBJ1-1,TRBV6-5,TGTGCCAGCAGTTACAACCCTCCCGGGAACACTGAAGCTTTCTTT,CASSYNPPGNTEAFF
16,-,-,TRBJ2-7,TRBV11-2,TGTGCCAGCAGCTTTCAGGCGGGGCCCAGCTCCTACGAGCAGTACTTC,CASSFQAGPSSYEQYF
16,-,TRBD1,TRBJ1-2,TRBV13,TGTGCCAGCAGCTCAACCCTGGACAGGTTGCACTATGGCTACACCTTC,CASSSTLDRLHYGYTF
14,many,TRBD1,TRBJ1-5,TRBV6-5,TGTGCCAGCAGTCTAGACAGGGGTCGGCAGCCCCAGCATTTT,CASSLDRGRQPQHF
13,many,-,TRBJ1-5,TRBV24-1,TGTGCCACCAGTGGGATGAGCAATCAGCCCCAGCATTTT,CATSGMSNQPQHF
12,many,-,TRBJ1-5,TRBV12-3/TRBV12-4,TGTGCCAGTGCCGATAGCAATCAGCCCCAGCATTTT,CASADSNQPQHF
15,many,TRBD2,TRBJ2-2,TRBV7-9,TGTGCCAGCAGCATGGGACTAGCGGACACCGGGGAGCTGTTTTTT,CASSMGLADTGELFF
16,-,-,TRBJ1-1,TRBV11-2,TGTGCCAGCAGCTCCCTGACCCGGGGATTGAACACTGAAGCTTTCTTT,CASSSLTRGLNTEAFF
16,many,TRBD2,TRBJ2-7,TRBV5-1,TGCGCCAGCAGCTGGGAACTAGCGGGAGGCCGGGGGGAGCAGTACTTC,CASSWELAGGRGEQYF
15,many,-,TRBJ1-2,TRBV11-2,TGTGCCAGCAGCTCCCTGGACACCCCAGGGTTTGGCTACACCTTC,CASSSLDTPGFGYTF
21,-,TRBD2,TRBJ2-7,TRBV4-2,TGTGCCAGCAGCCATAGTGACCCGGGACAGGGCCTACTAGCGGGAGACGACGAGCAGTACTTC,CASSHSDPGQGLLAGDDEQYF
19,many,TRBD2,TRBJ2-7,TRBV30,TGTGCCTGGAGTGTATACAGTAGTCGGAGCAGCGGGAAGGCCTACGAGCAGTACTTC,CAWSVYSSRSSGKAYEQYF
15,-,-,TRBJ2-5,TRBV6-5,TGTGCCAGCAGTTACTCCCGACAACGACAAGAGACCCAGTACTTC,CASSYSRQRQETQYF
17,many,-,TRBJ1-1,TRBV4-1,TGCGCCAGCAGCCAAAACAGTGGACTGGACAGCCGCACTGAAGCTTTCTTT,CASSQNSGLDSRTEAFF
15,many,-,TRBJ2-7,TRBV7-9,TGTGCCAGCAGCGTAACCGGGACATCGAACTACGAGCAGTACTTC,CASSVTGTSNYEQYF
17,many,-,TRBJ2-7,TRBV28,TGTGCCAGCAGTTTTGCGGCCGGACAGTACCTTCCCTACGAGCAGTACTTC,CASSFAAGQYLPYEQYF
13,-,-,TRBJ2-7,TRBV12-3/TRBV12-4,TGTGCCAGCAGTTACTCCCTTTTGACCGAGCAGTACTTC,CASSYSLLTEQYF
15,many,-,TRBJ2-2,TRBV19,TGTGCCAGTAGTATGGTGGGGGGCGCCGGCGGGGAGCTGTTTTTT,CASSMVGGAGGELFF
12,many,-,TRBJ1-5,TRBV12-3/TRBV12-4,TGTGCCAGCAGTTTTGGGTTTCAGCCCCAGCATTTT,CASSFGFQPQHF
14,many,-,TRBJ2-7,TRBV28,TGTGCCAGCAGGATGAGATCACCTACCTACGAGCAGTACTTC,CASRMRSPTYEQYF
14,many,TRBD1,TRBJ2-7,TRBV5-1,TGCGCCAGCAGAATTGGGACAGGGAACTACGAGCAGTACTTC,CASRIGTGNYEQYF
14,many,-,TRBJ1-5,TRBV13,TGTGCCAGCAGCCGAGACGCAGGGCGGCAGCCCCAGCATTTT,CASSRDAGRQPQHF
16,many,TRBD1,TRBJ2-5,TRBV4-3,TGCGCCAGCAGCCAAGATCGGGGACAGCCCCAAGAGACCCAGTACTTC,CASSQDRGQPQETQYF